This entry describes one T cell receptor (beta chain). This specimen belongs to a study of identical twins. The CDR3 sequence is 15 residues long. Germline CDR1 reads DFQATT; CDR2 reads SNEGSKA (reference sequence). V was clipped by 4 bases and J by 4 bases; unmatched bases: 12. TCRdb re-called the 5' RACE reads with MiXCR, one entry per CDR3 protein. The sample yields approximately 590,000 distinct CDR3 sequences, 9% to 10% seen once. All donors comprised healthy Caucasians. These same data were also listed under a study on yellow fever vaccine responses in identical twins.

The sample taken for sequencing was PBMCs. The clonotype was recovered from a woman aged 18-29 years in good health. This chain joins TRBV20-1 and TRBJ2-7; 8 bases are a match to TRBD2. CDR3 amino acids: CSATLGGTSVYEQYF. As DNA, the CDR3 is TGCAGTGCTACCCTTGGGGGGACTAGTGTATACGAGCAGTACTTC.